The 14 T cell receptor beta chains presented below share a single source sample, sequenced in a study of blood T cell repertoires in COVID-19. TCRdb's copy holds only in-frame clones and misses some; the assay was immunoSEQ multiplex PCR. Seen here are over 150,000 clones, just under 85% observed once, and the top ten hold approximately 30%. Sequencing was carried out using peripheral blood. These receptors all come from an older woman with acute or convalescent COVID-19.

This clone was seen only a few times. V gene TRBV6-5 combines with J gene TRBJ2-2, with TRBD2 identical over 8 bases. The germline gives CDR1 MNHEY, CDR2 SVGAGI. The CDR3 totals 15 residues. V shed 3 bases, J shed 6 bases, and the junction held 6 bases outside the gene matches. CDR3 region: CASSYLTSVAGELFF. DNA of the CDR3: TGTGCCAGCAGTTATCTGACTAGCGTGGCCGGGGAGCTGTTTTTT.

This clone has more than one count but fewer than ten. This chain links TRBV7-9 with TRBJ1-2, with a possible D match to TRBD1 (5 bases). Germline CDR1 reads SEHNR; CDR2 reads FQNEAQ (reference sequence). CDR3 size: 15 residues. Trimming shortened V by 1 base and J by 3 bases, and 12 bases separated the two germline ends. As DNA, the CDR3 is TGTGCCAGCAGCTTAGAGGCCACAGGCGACTATGGCTACACCTTC. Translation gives CASSLEATGDYGYTF.

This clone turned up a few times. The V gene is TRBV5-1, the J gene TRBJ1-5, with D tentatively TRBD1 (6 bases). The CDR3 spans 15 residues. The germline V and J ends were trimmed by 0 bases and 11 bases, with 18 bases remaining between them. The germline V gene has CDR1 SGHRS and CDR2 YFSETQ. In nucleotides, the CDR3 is TGCGCCAGCAGCTTGGGGCAGGGCGCAGGGGATGCCCAGCATTTT. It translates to CASSLGQGAGDAQHF.

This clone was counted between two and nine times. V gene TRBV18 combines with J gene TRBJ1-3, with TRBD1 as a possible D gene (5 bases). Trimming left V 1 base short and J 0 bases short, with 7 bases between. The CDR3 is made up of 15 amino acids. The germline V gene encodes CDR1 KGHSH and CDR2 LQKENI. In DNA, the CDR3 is TGTGCCAGCTCACCACGCGGGGCCTCTGGAAACACCATATATTTT. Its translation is CASSPRGASGNTIYF.

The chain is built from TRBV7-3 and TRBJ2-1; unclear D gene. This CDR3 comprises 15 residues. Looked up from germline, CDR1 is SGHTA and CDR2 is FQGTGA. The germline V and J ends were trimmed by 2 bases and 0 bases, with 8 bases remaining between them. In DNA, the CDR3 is TGTGCCAGCAGCTTATCTCTGAGCTCCTACAATGAGCAGTTCTTC. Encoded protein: CASSLSLSSYNEQFF.

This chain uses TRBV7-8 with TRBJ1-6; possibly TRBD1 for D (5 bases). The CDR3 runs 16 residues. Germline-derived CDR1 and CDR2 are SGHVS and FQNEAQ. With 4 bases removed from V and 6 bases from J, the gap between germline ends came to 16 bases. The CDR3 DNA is TGTGCCAGCAGCTCCACCCAGGGTATTTCTAATTCACCCCTCCACTTT. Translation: CASSSTQGISNSPLHF.

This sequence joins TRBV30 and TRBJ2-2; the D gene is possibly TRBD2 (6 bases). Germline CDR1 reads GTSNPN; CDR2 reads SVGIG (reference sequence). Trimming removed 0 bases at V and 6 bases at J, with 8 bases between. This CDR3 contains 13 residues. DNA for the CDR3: TGTGCCTGGAGTGTTGGAGGGCCCGGGGAGCTGTTTTTT. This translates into CAWSVGGPGELFF.

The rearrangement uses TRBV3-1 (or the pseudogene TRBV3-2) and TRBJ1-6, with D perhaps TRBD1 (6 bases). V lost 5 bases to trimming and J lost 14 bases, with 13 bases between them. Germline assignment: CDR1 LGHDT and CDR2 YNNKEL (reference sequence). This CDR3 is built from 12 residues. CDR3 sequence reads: CASSSTGRALHF. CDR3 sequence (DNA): TGTGCCAGCAGCTCGACAGGACGGGCCCTCCACTTT.

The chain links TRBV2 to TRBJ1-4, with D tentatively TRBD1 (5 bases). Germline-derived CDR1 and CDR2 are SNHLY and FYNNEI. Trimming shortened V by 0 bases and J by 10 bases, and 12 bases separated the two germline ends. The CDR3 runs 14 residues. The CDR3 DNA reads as TGTGCCAGCAGTGAAGCGCTTGTCGGGGGAAAACTGTTTTTT. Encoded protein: CASSEALVGGKLFF.

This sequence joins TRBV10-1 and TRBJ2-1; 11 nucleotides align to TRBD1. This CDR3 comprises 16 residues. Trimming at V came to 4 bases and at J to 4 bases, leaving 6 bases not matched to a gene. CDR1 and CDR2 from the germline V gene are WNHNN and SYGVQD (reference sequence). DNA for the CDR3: TGCGCCAGCAGTGCGGGGACAGGGGGTTCGTACAATGAGCAGTTCTTC. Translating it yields CASSAGTGGSYNEQFF.

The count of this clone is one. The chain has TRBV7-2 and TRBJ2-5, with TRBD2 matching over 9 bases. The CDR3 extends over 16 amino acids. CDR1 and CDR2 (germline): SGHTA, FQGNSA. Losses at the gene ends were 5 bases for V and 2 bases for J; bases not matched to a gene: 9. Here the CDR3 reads CASSLGVSGGQETQYF. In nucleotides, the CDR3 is TGTGCCAGCAGCCTAGGGGTTAGCGGGGGACAAGAGACCCAGTACTTC.

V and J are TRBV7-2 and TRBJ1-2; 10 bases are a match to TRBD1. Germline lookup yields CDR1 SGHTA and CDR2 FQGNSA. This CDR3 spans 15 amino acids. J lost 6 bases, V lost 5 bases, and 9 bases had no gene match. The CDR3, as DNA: TGTGCCAGCAGCCAAAGTTATGGGACAGGGGATGGCTACACCTTC. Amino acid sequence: CASSQSYGTGDGYTF.

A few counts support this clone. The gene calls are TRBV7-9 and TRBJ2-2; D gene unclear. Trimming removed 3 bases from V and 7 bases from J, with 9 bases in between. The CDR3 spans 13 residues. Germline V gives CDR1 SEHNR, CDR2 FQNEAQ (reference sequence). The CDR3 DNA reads TGTGCCAGCAGCTTTTCGCGCGGCGGGGAGCTGTTTTTT. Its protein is CASSFSRGGELFF. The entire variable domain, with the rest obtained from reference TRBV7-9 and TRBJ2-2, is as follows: DTGVSQNPRHKITKRGQNVTFRCDPISEHNRLYWYRQTLGQGPEFLTYFQNEAQLEKSRLLSDRFSAERPKGSFSTLEIQRTEQGDSAMYLCASSFSRGGELFFGEGSRLTVL.

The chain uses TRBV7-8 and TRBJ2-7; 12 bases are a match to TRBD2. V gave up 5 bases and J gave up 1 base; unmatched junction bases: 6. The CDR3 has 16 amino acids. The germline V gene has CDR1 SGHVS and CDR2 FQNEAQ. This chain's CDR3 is CASSPRTSGTSYEQYF. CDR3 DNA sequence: TGTGCCAGCAGCCCAAGGACTAGCGGGACTTCCTACGAGCAGTACTTC.